This passage covers 20 T cell receptor beta chains from one sample sequenced in a study of blood T cell repertoires in COVID-19. Only in-frame clones appear in the TCRdb table, and some are missing; sequencing was by immunoSEQ multiplex PCR. This repertoire shows about 200,000 clones, approximately 82% found once; its top ten account for around 13%. Source material: peripheral blood. The receptors originated from a human donor in a cohort sampled during active COVID-19.

V usage is TRBV7-2 and J usage is TRBJ2-5, with D possibly matching TRBD2 (5 bases). Trimming cost V 5 bases and J 1 base, with 14 bases left between them. Germline assignment: CDR1 SGHTA and CDR2 FQGNSA. CDR3 length: 15 residues. CDR3: CASSEGGLTQETQYF. The CDR3 nucleotides are TGTGCCAGCAGCGAGGGCGGGTTAACCCAAGAGACCCAGTACTTC.

The CDR3 nucleotides read TGTGCCAGCACCGTAGCGGGCCCCTACAATGAGCAGTTCTTC. This encodes CASTVAGPYNEQFF. The V call is TRBV28, the J call TRBJ2-1; 7 bases match TRBD2. The CDR3 is made up of 14 amino acids. Germline values: CDR1 MDHEN, CDR2 SYDVKM. V lost 7 bases to trimming and J lost 2 bases; unmatched junction nucleotides: 5.

V is TRBV9 and J is TRBJ1-1; D is uncertain. The V end was cut by 4 bases, the J end by 0 bases, with 10 bases between. The CDR3 is made up of 14 amino acids. Germline CDR1 SGDLS, CDR2 YYNGEE. The CDR3 DNA follows: TGTGCCAGCAGCTCCTCAAACTTGAACACTGAAGCTTTCTTT. Its translation is CASSSSNLNTEAFF.

The chain has TRBV6-1 and TRBJ1-6; D gene uncertain. CDR1 MNHNS and CDR2 SASEGT come from the germline V gene. The CDR3 has 14 amino acids. V was shortened by 3 bases and J by 4 bases, with 7 bases between the two germline ends. CDR3 DNA sequence: TGTGCCAGCAGTGATACCCGGTATAATTCACCCCTCCACTTT. Translation: CASSDTRYNSPLHF.

This clone was counted between two and nine times. The V and J genes are TRBV29-1 and TRBJ2-7, with a tentative D call TRBD2 (5 bases). CDR3 length: 13 residues. Trimming removed 4 bases at V and 0 bases at J, with 10 bases between. Germline V gives CDR1 SQVTM, CDR2 ANQGSEA. The CDR3, as DNA: TGCAGCGTTGTCCATGAGGGCTCCTACGAGCAGTACTTC. Protein product: CSVVHEGSYEQYF.

The rearrangement links TRBV10-3 to TRBJ2-3; D perhaps matches TRBD2 (6 bases). Germline lookup yields CDR1 ENHRY and CDR2 SYGVKD. The CDR3 is made up of 13 amino acids. The ends were cut back, 4 bases at V and 3 bases at J, with 8 bases in the middle. This chain's CDR3 is CAISVEGTDTQYF. The CDR3 DNA sequence: TGTGCCATCAGTGTGGAGGGGACAGATACGCAGTATTTT.

The chain couples TRBV5-1 to TRBJ1-1, with unresolved D. Between the trimmed V and J ends, which lost 5 bases and 3 bases, there was a span of 8 bases. The germline V gene encodes CDR1 SGHRS and CDR2 YFSETQ. The CDR3 spans 12 residues. The DNA of the CDR3 is TGCGCCAGCAGGCGGATGGACACTGAAGCTTTCTTT. Translating gives CASRRMDTEAFF.

This chain uses TRBV21-1 with TRBJ1-2; the table's D call TRBD1 went unverified against the DNA. TRBV21-1 represents a pseudogene. The CDR3 contains 15 residues. The CDR3 is CASTTDDRGGYGYTF. DNA of the CDR3: TGTGCCAGCACGACCGACGACAGGGGCGGCTATGGCTACACCTTC.

V usage is TRBV1 and J usage is TRBJ1-4; TRBD1, the D gene given by the table, was not confirmed from the DNA. TRBV1 is noted as a pseudogene. CDR3 length: 15 residues. The DNA of the CDR3 is TGCAACTGCAGGGACAGGGGGCAGGGTAATGAAAAACTGTTTTTT. It translates to CNCRDRGQGNEKLFF.

The CDR3 loop is CASSPYRGYGYTF. The CDR3 DNA reads as TGTGCCAGCAGCCCCTACAGGGGGTACGGCTACACCTTC. The chain is built from TRBV7-6 and TRBJ1-2; 8 bases map to TRBD1. Germline V gene sequence: CDR1 SGHVS, CDR2 FNYEAQ. The CDR3 loop spans 13 amino acids. The trim removed 5 bases at V and 8 bases at J, leaving 7 bases unmatched. The entire variable domain, with the rest obtained from reference TRBV7-6 and TRBJ1-2, is as follows: GAGVSQSPRYKVTKRGQDVALRCDPISGHVSLYWYRQALGQGPEFLTYFNYEAQQDKSGLPNDRFSAERPEGSISTLTIQRTEQRDSAMYRCASSPYRGYGYTFGSGTRLTVV.

The rearrangement links TRBV6-6 to TRBJ2-7; TRBD1 agrees at 8 bases. The CDR3 loop spans 14 amino acids. CDR1 is MNHNY, CDR2 SVGAGI, per germline (reference sequence). V shed 8 bases, J shed 4 bases, and the junction held 10 bases outside the gene matches. This CDR3 is CASLSQGARYEQYF. The CDR3 DNA reads TGTGCCAGCCTCAGCCAGGGGGCGAGGTACGAGCAGTACTTC.

The count of this clone is one. The chain combines TRBV6-5 with TRBJ1-4; TRBD1 matches 7 bases. Germline V gene sequence: CDR1 MNHEY, CDR2 SVGAGI. The trim removed 5 bases at V and 0 bases at J, leaving 3 bases unmatched. The CDR3 spans 15 residues. The DNA for the CDR3 is TGTGCCAGCAGTCGAGGGACAGCAACTAATGAAAAACTGTTTTTT. Amino acid sequence: CASSRGTATNEKLFF.

The chain is built from TRBV7-8 and TRBJ2-3; 8 bases line up with TRBD2. V trimming: 4 bases; J trimming: 1 base; junction bases outside the gene matches: 7. Germline CDR1 is SGHVS and CDR2 is FQNEAQ. This CDR3 spans 16 amino acids. The CDR3 sequence is CASSYGRAPGTDTQYF. The CDR3 DNA is TGTGCCAGCAGCTACGGGAGGGCCCCTGGCACAGATACGCAGTATTTT.

V gene TRBV24-1 combines with J gene TRBJ2-4, with 9 bases matching TRBD1. The CDR3 length is 17 residues. Per germline, CDR1 KGHDR and CDR2 SFDVKD. J was trimmed by 4 bases and V by 2 bases; bases with no gene match: 8. The CDR3 DNA is TGTGCCACCAGTGATTCCGGACAGGGGTGGAGTAAAAACATTCAGTACTTC. Encoded protein: CATSDSGQGWSKNIQYF.

The chain has TRBV5-5 and TRBJ2-5; 9 bases are a match to TRBD1. The CDR3 runs 17 residues. From germline, CDR1 is SGHKS and CDR2 YYEKEE (reference sequence). The junction had 12 bases not matched to a gene; V was cut back by 2 bases and J by 4 bases. This CDR3 is CASSLVLGTGSPETQYF. The CDR3 DNA reads TGTGCCAGCAGCTTAGTATTGGGGACAGGGTCGCCAGAGACCCAGTACTTC.

The count of this clone is one. This chain joins TRBV28 and TRBJ2-5, with D uncertain. Per the germline V gene, CDR1 is MDHEN and CDR2 is SYDVKM. This CDR3 spans 15 amino acids. Trimming took off 8 bases at V and 2 bases at J, with 18 bases between the two ends. This CDR3 reads CASAPRGTQQETQYF. The CDR3 coding sequence is TGTGCCAGCGCCCCACGTGGTACACAACAAGAGACCCAGTACTTC.

The chain combines TRBV7-7 with TRBJ1-5, with TRBD1 matching 7 bases. CDR3 length: 17 residues. Germline CDR1 and CDR2: SSHAT and FNYEAQ (reference sequence). V shed 1 base, J shed 0 bases, and the junction held 6 bases outside the gene matches. This CDR3 reads CASSLGTGAHSNQPQHF. In nucleotides, the CDR3 is TGTGCCAGCAGCTTAGGAACAGGGGCCCATAGCAATCAGCCCCAGCATTTT.

CDR3: CASSLAGAFF. CDR3 nucleotides: TGTGCCAGCAGCTTAGCGGGCGCTTTCTTT. The rearrangement links TRBV7-9 to TRBJ1-1; no firm D call. Germline V lookup: CDR1 SEHNR, CDR2 FQNEAQ (reference sequence). The CDR3 extends over 10 amino acids. Trimming took off 0 bases at V and 11 bases at J, with 4 bases between the two ends.

V gene TRBV6-5 combines with J gene TRBJ1-4; TRBD1 matches 7 bases. Germline-derived CDR1 and CDR2 are MNHEY and SVGAGI. J was trimmed by 0 bases and V by 8 bases; bases with no gene match: 6. CDR3 length: 15 residues. CDR3 region: CASGDSPSTNEKLFF. CDR3 in DNA: TGTGCCAGCGGGGACAGCCCATCAACTAATGAAAAACTGTTTTTT.

The chain is built from TRBV5-4 and TRBJ2-2, with 11 bases matching TRBD2. CDR1 SGHNT and CDR2 YYREEE come from the germline V gene (reference sequence). This CDR3 is 15 amino acids long. The junction had 4 bases not matched to a gene; V was cut back by 4 bases and J by 5 bases. The CDR3: CASSPGTSGTGELFF. CDR3 DNA sequence: TGTGCCAGCAGCCCGGGGACTAGCGGAACCGGGGAGCTGTTTTTT.